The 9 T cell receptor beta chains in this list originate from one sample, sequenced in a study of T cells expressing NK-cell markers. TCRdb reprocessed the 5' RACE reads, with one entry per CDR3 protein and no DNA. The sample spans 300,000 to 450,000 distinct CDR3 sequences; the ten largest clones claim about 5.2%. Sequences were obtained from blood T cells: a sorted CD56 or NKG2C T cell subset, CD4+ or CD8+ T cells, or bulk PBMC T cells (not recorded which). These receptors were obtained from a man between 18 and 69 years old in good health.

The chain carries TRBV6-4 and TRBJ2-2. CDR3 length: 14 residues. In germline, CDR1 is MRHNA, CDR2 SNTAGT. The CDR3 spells CATQIGVNTGELFF.

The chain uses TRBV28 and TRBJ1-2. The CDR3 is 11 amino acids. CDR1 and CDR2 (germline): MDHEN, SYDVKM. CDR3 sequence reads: CASSSAFGYTF.

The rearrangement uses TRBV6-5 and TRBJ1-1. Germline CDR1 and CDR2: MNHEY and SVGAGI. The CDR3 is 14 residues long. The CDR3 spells CASSYSDGDTEAFF.

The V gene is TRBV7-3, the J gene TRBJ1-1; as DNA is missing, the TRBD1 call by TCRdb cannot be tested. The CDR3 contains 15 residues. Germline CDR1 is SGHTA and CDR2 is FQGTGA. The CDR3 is CASSPEGQRDTEAFF. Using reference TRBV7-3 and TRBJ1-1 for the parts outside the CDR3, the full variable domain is GAGVSQTPSNKVTEKGKYVELRCDPISGHTALYWYRQSLGQGPEFLIYFQGTGAADDSGLPNDRFFAVRPEGSVSTLKIQRTERGDSAVYLCASSPEGQRDTEAFFGQGTRLTVV.

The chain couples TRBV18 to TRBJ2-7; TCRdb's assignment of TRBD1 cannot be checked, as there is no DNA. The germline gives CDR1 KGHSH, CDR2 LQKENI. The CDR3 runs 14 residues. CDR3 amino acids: CASSQGQGEEEQYF.

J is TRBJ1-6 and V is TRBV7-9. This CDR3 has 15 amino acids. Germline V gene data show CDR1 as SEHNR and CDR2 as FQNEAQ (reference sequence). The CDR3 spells CASSPEAGSNSPLHF.

The CDR3 is CASSQGFLGGEYTDTQYF. The V and J genes are TRBV3-1 and TRBJ2-3; TCRdb's D call of TRBD2 is untestable without DNA. The CDR3 is made up of 18 amino acids. Germline CDR1 and CDR2: LGHDT and YNNKEL (reference sequence).

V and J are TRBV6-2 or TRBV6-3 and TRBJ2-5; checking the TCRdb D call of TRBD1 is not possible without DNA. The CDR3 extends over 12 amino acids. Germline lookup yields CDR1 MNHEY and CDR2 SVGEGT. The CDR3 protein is CASTDRQETQYF.

The CDR3 reads CASSPQGAPEKLFF. The chain is built from TRBV3-1 and TRBJ1-4; TCRdb lists TRBD1, though no DNA is available to test this call. Germline V gives CDR1 LGHDT, CDR2 YNNKEL (reference sequence). The CDR3 covers 14 residues.